A selection of T cell receptor beta chains follows, all from one sample in a study of response to subunit inactivated influenza vaccine. Using its own MiXCR run on the RT-PCR reads, TCRdb lists one record per CDR3 protein. The sample has hundreds of thousands of distinct CDR3 sequences, 11% to 15% seen once; the top ten hold 6.5% to 8.5%. Material: PBMCs from blood, obtained approximately 15 days before vaccination. These receptors all come from a man in his forties or fifties who received an inactivated influenza vaccine. Each CDR3 is given with its conserved first and last residue. The order of the fields is clone size, D gene, J gene, V gene, CDR3 DNA, CDR3 protein. D genes are given only for firm matches. Clone size, where shown, is once, few, many, or a class for clones that have expanded.

clone size: many; D gene: -; J gene: TRBJ2-5; V gene: TRBV6-2/TRBV6-3; CDR3 DNA: TGTGCCAGCAGTATAGAAGAGACCCAGTACTTC; CDR3 protein: CASSIEETQYF
clone size: many; D gene: -; J gene: TRBJ2-7; V gene: TRBV29-1; CDR3 DNA: TGCAGCGTTGCTGGGGAGTTAAGCTCCTACGAGCAGTACTTC; CDR3 protein: CSVAGELSSYEQYF
clone size: -; D gene: -; J gene: TRBJ2-6; V gene: TRBV5-1; CDR3 DNA: TGCGCCAGCAGCGACCAGACCTCTGGGGCCAACGTCCTGACTTTC; CDR3 protein: CASSDQTSGANVLTF
clone size: -; D gene: -; J gene: TRBJ2-1; V gene: TRBV7-9; CDR3 DNA: TGTGCCAGCAGCCCGGACAGGAGGGAGTTCTTC; CDR3 protein: CASSPDRREFF
clone size: -; D gene: TRBD2; J gene: TRBJ2-1; V gene: TRBV7-9; CDR3 DNA: TGTGCCGCAGGACCGGGACTAGCAGAAAATGAGCAGTTCTTC; CDR3 protein: CAAGPGLAENEQFF
clone size: -; D gene: -; J gene: TRBJ1-4; V gene: TRBV5-6; CDR3 DNA: TGTGCCAGCAGCTTGGGGTTAGGGACAACTAATGAAAAACTGTTTTTT; CDR3 protein: CASSLGLGTTNEKLFF
clone size: many; D gene: TRBD2; J gene: TRBJ2-2; V gene: TRBV12-3/TRBV12-4; CDR3 DNA: TGTGCCAGCAGCCGGGGACTAGCGGGGGGCCTGGGGGAGCTGTTTTTT; CDR3 protein: CASSRGLAGGLGELFF
clone size: -; D gene: TRBD2; J gene: TRBJ2-1; V gene: TRBV29-1; CDR3 DNA: TGCAGCGTTGAGGCGGGAGGGCCCTCTCACAATGAGCAGTTCTTC; CDR3 protein: CSVEAGGPSHNEQFF
clone size: -; D gene: TRBD2; J gene: TRBJ2-2; V gene: TRBV20-1; CDR3 DNA: TGCAGTGCTGTTAGCGGGGGCTCCACCGGGGAGCTGTTTTTT; CDR3 protein: CSAVSGGSTGELFF
clone size: few; D gene: -; J gene: TRBJ2-7; V gene: TRBV28; CDR3 DNA: TGTGCCAGCAGTTTATATAAATCGGTGTGGGTCTACGAGCAGTACTTC; CDR3 protein: CASSLYKSVWVYEQYF
clone size: -; D gene: -; J gene: TRBJ2-3; V gene: TRBV4-2; CDR3 DNA: TGTGCCAGCAGCCAAGAGGGGGTGAGGACCACAGATACGCAGTATTTT; CDR3 protein: CASSQEGVRTTDTQYF
clone size: -; D gene: -; J gene: TRBJ2-7; V gene: TRBV20-1; CDR3 DNA: TGCAGCTTAACGGGGGGCCCCTACGAGCAGTACTTC; CDR3 protein: CSLTGGPYEQYF
clone size: few; D gene: -; J gene: TRBJ1-2; V gene: TRBV12-3/TRBV12-4; CDR3 DNA: TGTGCCAGCGGGGAGAGCATCTATGGCTACACCTTC; CDR3 protein: CASGESIYGYTF
clone size: -; D gene: -; J gene: TRBJ2-2; V gene: TRBV9; CDR3 DNA: TGTGCCAGCAGCCCCAGTATTGGGGCTGTCACCGGGGAGCTGTTTTTT; CDR3 protein: CASSPSIGAVTGELFF
clone size: few; D gene: -; J gene: TRBJ1-2; V gene: TRBV5-1; CDR3 DNA: TGCGCCAGCAGCTTTGCAGGGGACTATGGCTACACCTTC; CDR3 protein: CASSFAGDYGYTF
clone size: few; D gene: TRBD1; J gene: TRBJ1-2; V gene: TRBV7-2; CDR3 DNA: TGTGCCAGCAGCTCAGGGGGCGAAAGCTATGGCTACACCTTC; CDR3 protein: CASSSGGESYGYTF